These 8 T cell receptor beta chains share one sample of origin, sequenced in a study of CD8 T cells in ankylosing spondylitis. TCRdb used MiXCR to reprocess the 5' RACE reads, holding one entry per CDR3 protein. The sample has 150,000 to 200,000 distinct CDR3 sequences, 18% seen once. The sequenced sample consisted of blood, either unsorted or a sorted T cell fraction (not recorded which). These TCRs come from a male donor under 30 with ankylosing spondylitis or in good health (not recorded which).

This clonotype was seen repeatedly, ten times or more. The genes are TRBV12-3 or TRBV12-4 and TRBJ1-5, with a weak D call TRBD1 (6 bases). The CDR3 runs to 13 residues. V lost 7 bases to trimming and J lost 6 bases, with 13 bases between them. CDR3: CASIQTGSQPQHF. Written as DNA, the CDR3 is TGTGCCAGCATCCAAACAGGGAGTCAGCCCCAGCATTTT.

This CDR3 is CASIRDYNEQFF. The CDR3 DNA reads as TGTGCCAGCATTAGGGACTACAATGAGCAGTTCTTC. This chain links TRBV12-3 or TRBV12-4 with TRBJ2-1, with no clear D. V was clipped by 7 bases and J by 3 bases, with 7 bases between them. The CDR3 covers 12 residues.

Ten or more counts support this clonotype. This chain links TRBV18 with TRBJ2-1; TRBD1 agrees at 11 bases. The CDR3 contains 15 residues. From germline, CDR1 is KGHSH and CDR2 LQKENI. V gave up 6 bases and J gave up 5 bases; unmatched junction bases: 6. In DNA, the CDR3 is TGTGCCAGCTCCCAGGACAGGGGGCAAAACAATGAGCAGTTCTTC. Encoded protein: CASSQDRGQNNEQFF.

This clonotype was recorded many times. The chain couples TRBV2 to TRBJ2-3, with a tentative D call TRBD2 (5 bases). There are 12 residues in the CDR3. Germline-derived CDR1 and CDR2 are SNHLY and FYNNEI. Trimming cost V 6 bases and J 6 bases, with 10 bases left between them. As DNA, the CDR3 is TGTGCCAGCAGCGCGGGTTGGGATACGCAGTATTTT. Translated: CASSAGWDTQYF.

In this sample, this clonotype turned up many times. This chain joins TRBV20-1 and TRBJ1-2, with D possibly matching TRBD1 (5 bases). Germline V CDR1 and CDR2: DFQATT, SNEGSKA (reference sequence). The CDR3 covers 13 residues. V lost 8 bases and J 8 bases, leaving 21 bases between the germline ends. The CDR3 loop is CSHPVGGISGYTF. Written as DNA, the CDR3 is TGCAGTCACCCCGTCGGGGGGATAAGCGGCTACACCTTC.

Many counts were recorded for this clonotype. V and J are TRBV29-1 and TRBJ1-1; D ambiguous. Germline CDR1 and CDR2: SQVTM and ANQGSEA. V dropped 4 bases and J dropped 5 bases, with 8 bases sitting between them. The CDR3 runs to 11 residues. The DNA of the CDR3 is TGCAGCGTTGTGCTGTCGACTGAAGCTTTCTTT. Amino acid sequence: CSVVLSTEAFF.

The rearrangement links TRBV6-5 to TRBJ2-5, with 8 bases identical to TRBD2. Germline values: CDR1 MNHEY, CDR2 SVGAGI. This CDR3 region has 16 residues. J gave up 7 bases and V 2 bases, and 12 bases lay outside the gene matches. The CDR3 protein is CASSYEARGARATQYF. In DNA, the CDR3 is TGTGCCAGCAGTTACGAAGCGCGGGGGGCCCGTGCGACCCAGTACTTC.

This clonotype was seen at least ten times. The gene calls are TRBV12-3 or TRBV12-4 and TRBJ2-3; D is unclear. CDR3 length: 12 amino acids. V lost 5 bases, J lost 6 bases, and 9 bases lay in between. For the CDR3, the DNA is TGTGCCAGCAGTATTACTGCGGATACGCAGTATTTT. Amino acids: CASSITADTQYF.